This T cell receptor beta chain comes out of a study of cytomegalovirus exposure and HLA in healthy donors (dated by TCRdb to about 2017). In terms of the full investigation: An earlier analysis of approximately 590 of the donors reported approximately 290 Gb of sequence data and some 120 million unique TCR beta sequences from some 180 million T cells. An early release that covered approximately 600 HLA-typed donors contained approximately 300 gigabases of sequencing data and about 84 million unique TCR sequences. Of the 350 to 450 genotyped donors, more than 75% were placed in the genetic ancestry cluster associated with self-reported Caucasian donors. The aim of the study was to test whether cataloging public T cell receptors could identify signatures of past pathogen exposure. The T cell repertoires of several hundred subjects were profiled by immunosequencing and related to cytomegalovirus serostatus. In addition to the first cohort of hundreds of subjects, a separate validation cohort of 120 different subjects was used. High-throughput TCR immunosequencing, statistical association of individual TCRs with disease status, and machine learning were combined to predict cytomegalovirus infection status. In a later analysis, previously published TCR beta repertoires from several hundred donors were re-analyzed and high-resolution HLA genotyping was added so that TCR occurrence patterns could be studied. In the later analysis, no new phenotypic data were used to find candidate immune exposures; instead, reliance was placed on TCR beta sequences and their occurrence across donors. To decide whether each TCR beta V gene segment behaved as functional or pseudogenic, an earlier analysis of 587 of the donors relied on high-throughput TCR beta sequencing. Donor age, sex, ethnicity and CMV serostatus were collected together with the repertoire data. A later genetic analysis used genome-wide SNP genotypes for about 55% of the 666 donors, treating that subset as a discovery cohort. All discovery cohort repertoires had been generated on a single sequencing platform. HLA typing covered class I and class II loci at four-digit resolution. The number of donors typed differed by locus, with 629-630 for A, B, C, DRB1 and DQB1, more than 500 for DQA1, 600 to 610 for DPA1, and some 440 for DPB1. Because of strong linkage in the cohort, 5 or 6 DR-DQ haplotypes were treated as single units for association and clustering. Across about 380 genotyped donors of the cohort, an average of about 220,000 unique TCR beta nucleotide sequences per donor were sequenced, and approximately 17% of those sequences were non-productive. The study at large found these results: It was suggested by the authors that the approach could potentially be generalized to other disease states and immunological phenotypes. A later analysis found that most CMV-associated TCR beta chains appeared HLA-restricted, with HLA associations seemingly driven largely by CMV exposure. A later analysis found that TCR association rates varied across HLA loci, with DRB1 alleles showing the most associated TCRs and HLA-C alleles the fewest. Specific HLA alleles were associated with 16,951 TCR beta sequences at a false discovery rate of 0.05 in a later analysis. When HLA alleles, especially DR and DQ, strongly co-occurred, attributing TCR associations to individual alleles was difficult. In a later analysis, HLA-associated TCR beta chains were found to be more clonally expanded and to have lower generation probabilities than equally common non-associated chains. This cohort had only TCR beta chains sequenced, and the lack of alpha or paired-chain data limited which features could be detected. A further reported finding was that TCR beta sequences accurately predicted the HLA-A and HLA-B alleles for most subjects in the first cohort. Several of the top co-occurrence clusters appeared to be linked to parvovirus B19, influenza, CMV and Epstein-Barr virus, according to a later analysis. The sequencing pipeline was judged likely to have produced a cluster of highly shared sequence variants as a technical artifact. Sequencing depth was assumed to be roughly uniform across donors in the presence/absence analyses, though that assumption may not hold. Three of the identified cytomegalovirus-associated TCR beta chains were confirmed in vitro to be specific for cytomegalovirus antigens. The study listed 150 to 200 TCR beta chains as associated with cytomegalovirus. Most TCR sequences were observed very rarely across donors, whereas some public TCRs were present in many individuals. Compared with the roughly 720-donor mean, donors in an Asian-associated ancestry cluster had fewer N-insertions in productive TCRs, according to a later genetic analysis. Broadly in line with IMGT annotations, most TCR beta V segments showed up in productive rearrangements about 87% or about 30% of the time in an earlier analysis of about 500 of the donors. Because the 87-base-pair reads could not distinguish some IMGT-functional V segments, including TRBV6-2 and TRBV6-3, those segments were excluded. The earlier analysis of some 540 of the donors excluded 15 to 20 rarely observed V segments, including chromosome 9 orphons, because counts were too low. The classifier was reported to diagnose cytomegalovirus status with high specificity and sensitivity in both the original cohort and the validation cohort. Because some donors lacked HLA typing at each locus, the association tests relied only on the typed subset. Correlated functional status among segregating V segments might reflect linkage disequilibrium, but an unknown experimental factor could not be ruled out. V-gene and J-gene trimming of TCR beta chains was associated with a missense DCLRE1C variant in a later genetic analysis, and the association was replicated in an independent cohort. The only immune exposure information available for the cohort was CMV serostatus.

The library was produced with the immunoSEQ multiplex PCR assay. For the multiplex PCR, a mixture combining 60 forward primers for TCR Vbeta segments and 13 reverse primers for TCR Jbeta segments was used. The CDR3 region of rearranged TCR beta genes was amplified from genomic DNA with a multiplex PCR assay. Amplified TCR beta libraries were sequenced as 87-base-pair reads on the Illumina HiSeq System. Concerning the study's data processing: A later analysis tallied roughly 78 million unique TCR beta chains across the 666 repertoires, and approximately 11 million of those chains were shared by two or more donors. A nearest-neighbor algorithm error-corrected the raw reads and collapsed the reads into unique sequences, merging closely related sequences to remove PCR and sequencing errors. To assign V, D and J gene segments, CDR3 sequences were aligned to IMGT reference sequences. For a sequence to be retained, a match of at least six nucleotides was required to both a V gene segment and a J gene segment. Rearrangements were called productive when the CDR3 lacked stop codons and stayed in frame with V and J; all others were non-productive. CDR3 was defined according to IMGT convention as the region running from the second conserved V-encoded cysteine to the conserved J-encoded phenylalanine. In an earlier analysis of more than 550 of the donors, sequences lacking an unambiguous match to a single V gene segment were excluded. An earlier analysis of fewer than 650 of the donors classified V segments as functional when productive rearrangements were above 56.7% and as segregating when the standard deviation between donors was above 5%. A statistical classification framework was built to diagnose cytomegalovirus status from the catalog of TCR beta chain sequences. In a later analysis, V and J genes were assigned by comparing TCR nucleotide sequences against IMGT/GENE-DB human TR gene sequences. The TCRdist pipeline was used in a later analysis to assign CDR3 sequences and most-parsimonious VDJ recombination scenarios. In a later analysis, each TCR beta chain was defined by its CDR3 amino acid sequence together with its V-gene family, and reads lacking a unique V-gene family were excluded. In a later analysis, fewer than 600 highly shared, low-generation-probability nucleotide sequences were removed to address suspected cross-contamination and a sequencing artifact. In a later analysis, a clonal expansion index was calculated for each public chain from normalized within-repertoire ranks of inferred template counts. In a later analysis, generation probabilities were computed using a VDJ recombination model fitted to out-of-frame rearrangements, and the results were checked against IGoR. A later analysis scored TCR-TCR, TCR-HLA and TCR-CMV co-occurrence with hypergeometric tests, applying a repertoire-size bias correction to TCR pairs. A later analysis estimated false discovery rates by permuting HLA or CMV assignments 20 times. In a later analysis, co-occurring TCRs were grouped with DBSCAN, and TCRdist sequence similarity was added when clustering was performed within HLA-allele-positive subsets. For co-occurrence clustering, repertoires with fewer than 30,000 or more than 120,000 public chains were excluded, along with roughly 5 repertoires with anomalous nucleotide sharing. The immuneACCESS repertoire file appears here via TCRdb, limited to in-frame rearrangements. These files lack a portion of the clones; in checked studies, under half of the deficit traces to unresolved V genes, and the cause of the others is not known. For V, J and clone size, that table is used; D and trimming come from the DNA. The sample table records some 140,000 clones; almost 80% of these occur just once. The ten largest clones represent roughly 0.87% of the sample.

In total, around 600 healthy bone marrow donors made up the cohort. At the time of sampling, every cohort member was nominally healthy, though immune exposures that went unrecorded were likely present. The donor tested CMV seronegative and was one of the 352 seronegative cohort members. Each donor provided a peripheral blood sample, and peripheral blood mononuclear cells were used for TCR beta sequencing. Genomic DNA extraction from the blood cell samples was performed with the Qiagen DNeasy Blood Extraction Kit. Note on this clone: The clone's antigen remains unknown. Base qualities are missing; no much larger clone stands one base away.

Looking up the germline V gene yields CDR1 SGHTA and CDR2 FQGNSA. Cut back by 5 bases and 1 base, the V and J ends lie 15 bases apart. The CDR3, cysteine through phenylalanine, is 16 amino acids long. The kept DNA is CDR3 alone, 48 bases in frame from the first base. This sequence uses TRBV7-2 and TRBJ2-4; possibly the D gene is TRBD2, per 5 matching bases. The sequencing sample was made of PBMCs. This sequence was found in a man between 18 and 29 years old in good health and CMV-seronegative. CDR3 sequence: CASSQRGMTAKNIQYF. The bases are TGTGCCAGCAGCCAAAGAGGGATGACGGCCAAAAACATTCAGTACTTC.